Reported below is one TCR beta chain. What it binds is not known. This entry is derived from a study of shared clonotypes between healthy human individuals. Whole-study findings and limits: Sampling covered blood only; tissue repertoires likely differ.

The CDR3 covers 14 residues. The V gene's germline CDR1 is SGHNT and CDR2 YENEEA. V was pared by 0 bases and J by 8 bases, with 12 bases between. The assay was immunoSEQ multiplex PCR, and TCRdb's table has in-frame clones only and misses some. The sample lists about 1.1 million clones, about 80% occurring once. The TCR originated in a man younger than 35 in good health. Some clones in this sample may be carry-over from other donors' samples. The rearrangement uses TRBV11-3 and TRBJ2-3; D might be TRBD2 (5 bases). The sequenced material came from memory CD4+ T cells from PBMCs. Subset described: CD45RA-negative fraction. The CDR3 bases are TGTGCCAGCAGCTTAGAGGGAGTCGCTCCTACGCAGTATTTT. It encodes CASSLEGVAPTQYF.